These T cell receptor beta chains were read from a single sample in a study of blood T cell repertoires in COVID-19. Here immunoSEQ multiplex PCR was the method, and the copy in TCRdb shows in-frame clones only, minus some. The data hold around 300,000 clones, with 90% observed a single time. Material: peripheral blood. These receptors were collected from a woman in her 30s with COVID-19, enrolled during active disease. CDR3s include the opening cysteine and the closing phenylalanine or tryptophan. A D gene is named only where the DNA matches it firmly. Some rows mark clone size as missing; the rest say once, few, many or name a class of expanded clone.

j_call v_call clone_size d_call cdr3_nt cdr3_aa
TRBJ1-1 TRBV11-3 . TRBD1 TGTGCCAGCAGCCCGGGACAGTACACTGAAGCTTTCTTT CASSPGQYTEAFF
TRBJ2-3 TRBV20-1 . . TGCAGTGCTACTGACGAGGCGAGGGAGTCGTTGGGAGATACGCAGTATTTT CSATDEARESLGDTQYF
TRBJ1-6 TRBV5-5 . . TGTGCCAGCAGCCATCCGGGGGGAAATTCACCCCTCCACTTT CASSHPGGNSPLHF
TRBJ2-3 TRBV12-5 . . TGTGCTAGTGGTTTGGAAGCGGCTAGCACAGATACGCAGTATTTT CASGLEAASTDTQYF
TRBJ1-1 TRBV2 . . TGTGCCAGCAGCCCTGAGGACACTGAAGCTTTCTTT CASSPEDTEAFF
TRBJ2-2 TRBV2 . . TGTGCCAGCAGTGAAGCGCGGTCGACCGGGGAGCTGTTTTTT CASSEARSTGELFF
TRBJ2-2 TRBV29-1 . TRBD1 TGCAGCGGTAGGACAGGGGGCGGAACCGGGGAGCTGTTTTTT CSGRTGGGTGELFF
TRBJ1-1 TRBV30 . . TGTGCCTGGAGTGTACAGGGTGCTCCCCGAGCTTTCTTT CAWSVQGAPRAFF
TRBJ2-1 TRBV11-2 . . TGTGCCAGCAGCTTAGGCGACAGAGACTACAATGAGCAGTTCTTC CASSLGDRDYNEQFF
TRBJ2-7 TRBV7-9 once . TGTGCCAGCAGCTCTACCCGTACTAGCAGCCTACGTGAGCAGTACTTC CASSSTRTSSLREQYF
TRBJ2-5 TRBV5-4 . TRBD2 TGTGCCAGCAGCTTGGGGGCTAGCGGAGGGGAGACCCAGTACTTC CASSLGASGGETQYF
TRBJ2-1 TRBV5-4 . TRBD2 TGTGCCAGCAGCCTTGCCAGCGGGAGGGCCTACAATGAGCAGTTCTTC CASSLASGRAYNEQFF
TRBJ1-2 TRBV27 . . TGTGCCAGCAGTTTTTCCGGGCAGGGCTATGGCTACACCTTC CASSFSGQGYGYTF
TRBJ1-2 TRBV6-1 . . TGTGCCAGCAGTGAAGCGCTTATACCCTCGCGGGGCGGCTACACCTTC CASSEALIPSRGGYTF
TRBJ2-7 TRBV6-2/TRBV6-3 . TRBD2 TGTGCCAGCAGTTACCGGCCCGCGGGAGCCTACGAGCAGTACTTC CASSYRPAGAYEQYF
TRBJ1-4 TRBV18 once . TGTGCCAGCTCACCTCAGGCGGGAAATGAAAAACTGTTTTTT CASSPQAGNEKLFF
TRBJ1-4 TRBV14 few . TGTGCCAGCAGCCAACTAGCCAGTGAAAAACTGTTTTTT CASSQLASEKLFF